These T cell receptor beta chains were read from a single sample in a study of T cells of healthy individuals. TCRdb reprocessed the 5' RACE reads via MiXCR and lists one record per CDR3 protein. Here the sample spans some 100,000 distinct CDR3 sequences, around 17% being singletons. The receptors here all came from a human donor in good health. The CDR3 runs from the conserved cysteine through the conserved F or W. The order of the fields is CDR3 DNA, CDR3 protein, D gene, clone size, J gene, V gene. D genes are given only for firm matches. Size is stated for part of the rows, as once, few or many counts, or as a class when the clone is expanded.

CDR3nt: TGCAGCGTCTCGTTATCAGGGTCCAGCAATCAGCCCCAGCATTTT; CDR3aa: CSVSLSGSSNQPQHF; d_gene: .; abundance: few; j_gene: TRBJ1-5; v_gene: TRBV29-1
CDR3nt: TGTGCCAGCAGTTCGGATGGGGAAGCGGAGACTGAAGCTTTCTTT; CDR3aa: CASSSDGEAETEAFF; d_gene: .; abundance: few; j_gene: TRBJ1-1; v_gene: TRBV28
CDR3nt: TGTGCCAGCAGCGTAGGTTGGGCAGGCAATCAGCCCCAGCATTTT; CDR3aa: CASSVGWAGNQPQHF; d_gene: .; abundance: .; j_gene: TRBJ1-5; v_gene: TRBV9
CDR3nt: TGTGCCAGCAGCTTGGACAGGGGCCCTCAGTGGGAGACCCAGTACTTC; CDR3aa: CASSLDRGPQWETQYF; d_gene: TRBD1; abundance: .; j_gene: TRBJ2-5; v_gene: TRBV11-1
CDR3nt: TGTGCCAGCAGTTACGTCTTTGGGTCGGGACAGGGTAATTTCATGAACACTGAAGCTTTCTTT; CDR3aa: CASSYVFGSGQGNFMNTEAFF; d_gene: TRBD1; abundance: .; j_gene: TRBJ1-1; v_gene: TRBV6-6
CDR3nt: TGTGCCAGCAGCTTAGCTAAAGTGGAGCAGTACTTC; CDR3aa: CASSLAKVEQYF; d_gene: .; abundance: few; j_gene: TRBJ2-7; v_gene: TRBV7-2
CDR3nt: TGTGCCAGCAGTTTACCTACTAGCGTCCCCTACGAGCAGTACTTC; CDR3aa: CASSLPTSVPYEQYF; d_gene: TRBD2; abundance: .; j_gene: TRBJ2-7; v_gene: TRBV28
CDR3nt: TGTGCCACCAGTGACCGGGATGAGCAGTTCTTC; CDR3aa: CATSDRDEQFF; d_gene: .; abundance: .; j_gene: TRBJ2-1; v_gene: TRBV24-1
CDR3nt: TGTGCCAGCAGTGAGTCGGCTAGCGGGCCAGATACGCAGTATTTT; CDR3aa: CASSESASGPDTQYF; d_gene: TRBD2; abundance: many; j_gene: TRBJ2-3; v_gene: TRBV27
CDR3nt: TGTGCCAGCAGCGCATGGCCCGCGAGCGAGCAGTACTTC; CDR3aa: CASSAWPASEQYF; d_gene: .; abundance: .; j_gene: TRBJ2-7; v_gene: TRBV11-2
CDR3nt: TGTGCCAGCAGCCCGTGGAGCGGGAGAGGGACCGGGGAGCTGTTTTTT; CDR3aa: CASSPWSGRGTGELFF; d_gene: TRBD2; abundance: few; j_gene: TRBJ2-2; v_gene: TRBV14
CDR3nt: TGTGCCAGCAGCTTAGCCAGGGGGCCCCAGCATTTT; CDR3aa: CASSLARGPQHF; d_gene: .; abundance: .; j_gene: TRBJ1-5; v_gene: TRBV7-8
CDR3nt: TGCAGTGCCCCTATGGGGCTAGCGGGGGCAGATACGCAGTATTTT; CDR3aa: CSAPMGLAGADTQYF; d_gene: TRBD2; abundance: few; j_gene: TRBJ2-3; v_gene: TRBV20-1